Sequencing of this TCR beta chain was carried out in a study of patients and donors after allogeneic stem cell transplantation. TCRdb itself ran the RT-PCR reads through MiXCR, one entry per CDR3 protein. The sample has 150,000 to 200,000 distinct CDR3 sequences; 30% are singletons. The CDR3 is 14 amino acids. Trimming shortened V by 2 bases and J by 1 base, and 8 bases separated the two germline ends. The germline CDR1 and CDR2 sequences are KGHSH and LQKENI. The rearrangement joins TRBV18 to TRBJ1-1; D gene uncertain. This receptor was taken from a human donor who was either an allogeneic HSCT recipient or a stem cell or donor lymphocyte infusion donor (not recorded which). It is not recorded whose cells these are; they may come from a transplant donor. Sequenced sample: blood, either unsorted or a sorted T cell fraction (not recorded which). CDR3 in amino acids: CASSPIPQNTEAFF. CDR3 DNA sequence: TGTGCCAGCTCACCAATCCCACAGAACACTGAAGCTTTCTTT.